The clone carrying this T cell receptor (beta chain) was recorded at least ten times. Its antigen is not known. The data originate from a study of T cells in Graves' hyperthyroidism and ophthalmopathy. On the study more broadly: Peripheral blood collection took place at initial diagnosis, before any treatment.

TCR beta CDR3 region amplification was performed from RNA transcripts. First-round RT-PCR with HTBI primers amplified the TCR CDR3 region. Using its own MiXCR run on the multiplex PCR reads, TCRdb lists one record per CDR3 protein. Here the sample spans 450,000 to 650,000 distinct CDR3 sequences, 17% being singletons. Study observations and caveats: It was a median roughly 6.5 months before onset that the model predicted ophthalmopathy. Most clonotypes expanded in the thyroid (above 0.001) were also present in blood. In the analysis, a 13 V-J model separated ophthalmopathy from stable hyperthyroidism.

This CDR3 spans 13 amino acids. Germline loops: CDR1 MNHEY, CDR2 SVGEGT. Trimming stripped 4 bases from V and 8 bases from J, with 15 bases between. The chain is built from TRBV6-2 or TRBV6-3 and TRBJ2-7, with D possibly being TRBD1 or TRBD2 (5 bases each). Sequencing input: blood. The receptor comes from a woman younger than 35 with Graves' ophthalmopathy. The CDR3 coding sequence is TGTGCCAGCAGTTTTGGGAGCCAGGGCCAGCAGTACTTC. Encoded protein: CASSFGSQGQQYF.